These T cell receptor beta chains were read from a single sample in a study of T-cell reconstitution after alpha-beta-depleted transplantation in children. TCRdb itself ran the PCR reads through MiXCR, one entry per CDR3 protein. The table lists roughly 670,000 distinct CDR3 sequences, over 10% of them singletons. The input for sequencing was PBMCs, taken before TCRalphabeta/CD19-depleted stem cell transplant. The receptors stem from a girl aged 2-10 years with congenital amegakaryocytic thrombocytopenia, due to receive a stem cell transplant. The CDR3 runs from the conserved cysteine through the conserved F or W. The D gene is left open where the match is weak. Clone size is stated in some rows and not others, as once, few, many or a class when expanded.

J gene | D gene | V gene | clone size | CDR3 DNA | CDR3 protein
TRBJ1-1 | NA | TRBV29-1 | few | TGCAGCGTTGAAAGGCCGAACACTGAAGCTTTCTTT | CSVERPNTEAFF
TRBJ2-2 | TRBD2 | TRBV7-3 | few | TGTGCCAGCAGCTTAACGCTAGCGGGAGACCCCGGGGAGCTGTTTTTT | CASSLTLAGDPGELFF
TRBJ2-3 | NA | TRBV28 | many | TGTGCCAGCAGTTGGCGAAGGACAGATACGCAGTATTTT | CASSWRRTDTQYF
TRBJ2-1 | TRBD2 | TRBV12-3/TRBV12-4 | many | TGTGCCAGCAGTAACCCTAGCGGGGCCTACAATGAGCAGTTCTTC | CASSNPSGAYNEQFF
TRBJ2-3 | NA | TRBV7-9 | NA | TGTGCCAGCAGGTGGGGGTCGACTGGTACAGATACGCAGTATTTT | CASRWGSTGTDTQYF
TRBJ2-1 | NA | TRBV4-2 | NA | TGTGCCAGCAGCCAAGAGGCGACAGATTACAATGAGCAGTTCTTC | CASSQEATDYNEQFF
TRBJ2-3 | TRBD1 | TRBV7-3 | many | TGTGCCAGCAGCTTAATCCGGGACAGAGACACAGATACGCAGTATTTT | CASSLIRDRDTDTQYF
TRBJ2-1 | TRBD2 | TRBV20-1 | NA | TGCAGTGCTAGAGTCCGCGGGAGCCGAAACAATGAGCAGTTCTTC | CSARVRGSRNNEQFF
TRBJ1-4 | TRBD1 | TRBV7-2 | few | TGTGCCAGCAGCAGGGACAGGGGTGCAACTAATGAAAAACTGTTTTTT | CASSRDRGATNEKLFF
TRBJ2-3 | TRBD2 | TRBV20-1 | many | TGCAGTGCTACCGACTCCACTAGCGGGTCCTCCACTCCAGATACGCAGTATTTT | CSATDSTSGSSTPDTQYF
TRBJ2-1 | NA | TRBV2 | NA | TGTGCCAGCAGGGGACTCCTGAACTTAGGGGAGCAGTTCTTC | CASRGLLNLGEQFF
TRBJ1-2 | TRBD1 | TRBV6-1 | few | TGTGCCAGCAGTGACTACAGGGGGGTCTATGGCTACACCTTC | CASSDYRGVYGYTF
TRBJ2-4 | TRBD1 | TRBV5-1 | many | TGCGCCAGCAGCACCGTACAGGGGGGAAACATTCAGTACTTC | CASSTVQGGNIQYF
TRBJ2-3 | NA | TRBV9 | few | TGTGCCAGCAGCGAAGACGGCACCACAGATACGCAGTATTTT | CASSEDGTTDTQYF
TRBJ2-5 | NA | TRBV6-1 | NA | TGTGCCAGCAGTGAATTTCAGTTTCGGGAGACCCAGTACTTC | CASSEFQFRETQYF